The 10 T cell receptor beta chains below all came from one sample that was sequenced in a study of T cell responses to AZD1222 COVID-19 vaccine. This table comes from immunoSEQ multiplex PCR, and its TCRdb copy is limited to in-frame clones, with some not included. The top ten hold just over 7% of the sample, which has some 120,000 clones, less than 95% seen once. The sequencing used peripheral blood, collected on day 0 of AZD1222 vaccination. The receptors were gathered from an adult in good health.

The genes are TRBV12-3 or TRBV12-4 and TRBJ2-3; D is undetermined. This CDR3 has 12 amino acids. V was shortened by 7 bases and J by 4 bases, with 9 bases between the two germline ends. As DNA, the CDR3 is TGTGCCAGCACCCCCCATCCAGATACGCAGTATTTT. Residues: CASTPHPDTQYF.

CDR3 loop: CASSQQGPSGNTIYF. CDR3 nucleotides: TGTGCCAGCAGCCAACAGGGGCCTTCTGGAAACACCATATATTTT. V usage is TRBV7-2 and J usage is TRBJ1-3; 7 positions agree with TRBD1. Germline CDR1 SGHTA, CDR2 FQGNSA. With 5 bases clipped from V and 1 base from J, the junction kept 5 bases outside the gene matches. The CDR3 is 15 residues long.

This clone appeared a single time. This sequence joins TRBV12-3 or TRBV12-4 and TRBJ2-7, with 8 bases aligning to TRBD2. Trimming took 6 bases from V and 6 from J; bases not matched to a gene: 7. The CDR3 has 13 amino acids. The DNA of the CDR3 is TGTGCCAGCAGATGGGACGGGAGGGTCGAGCAGTACTTC. Amino acids: CASRWDGRVEQYF.

The chain joins TRBV2 to TRBJ2-1; perhaps TRBD2 as D (6 bases). V lost 4 bases and J lost 12, with 16 bases in between. CDR3 length: 13 amino acids. Germline assignment: CDR1 SNHLY and CDR2 FYNNEI. CDR3 bases: TGTGCCAGCAGTGCAATAGCGGCCTGGGGGCAGTTCTTC. The encoded protein is CASSAIAAWGQFF.

V gene TRBV2 combines with J gene TRBJ2-3; weak D call: TRBD2 (6 bases). Germline CDR1 reads SNHLY; CDR2 reads FYNNEI. The CDR3 length is 14 residues. V gave up 8 bases and J gave up 1 base, with 13 bases separating them. CDR3 in DNA: TGTGCCAGCGGTGGCGGGATGGGCACAGATACGCAGTATTTT. Translation gives CASGGGMGTDTQYF.

This clone was detected only a few times. The chain combines TRBV10-1 with TRBJ2-3, with 7 bases fitting TRBD2. Germline assignment: CDR1 WNHNN and CDR2 SYGVQD (reference sequence). After removal of 4 bases from V and 4 bases from J, the junction contained 8 bases not matched to a gene. This CDR3 is 15 amino acids long. The CDR3 nucleotides read TGCGCCAGCAGTGCCGCGGGAGCGGTGGCAGATACGCAGTATTTT. Protein sequence: CASSAAGAVADTQYF.

In its sample, this clone was seen once. The CDR3 reads CASVTRRTGGQPQHF. The CDR3 nucleotides are TGTGCCAGCGTGACCAGGAGGACAGGGGGTCAGCCCCAGCATTTT. The chain couples TRBV28 to TRBJ1-5, with TRBD1 matching 10 bases. Unmatched junction bases numbered 10, after V lost 8 bases and J lost 6 bases. The CDR3 is 15 amino acids. Germline V lookup: CDR1 MDHEN, CDR2 SYDVKM.

The chain combines TRBV19 with TRBJ1-6; no clear D. Trimming took 3 bases from V and 7 from J, leaving 4 bases between them. CDR1 and CDR2 from the germline V gene are LNHDA and SQIVND (reference sequence). This CDR3 comprises 12 residues. The CDR3: CASSMRNSPLHF. CDR3 DNA sequence: TGTGCCAGTAGTATGAGAAATTCACCCCTCCACTTT.

The chain uses TRBV29-1 and TRBJ2-7; D is unresolved. Trimming removed 3 bases from V and 5 bases from J, with 14 bases in between. CDR1 SQVTM and CDR2 ANQGSEA come from the germline V gene. This CDR3 has 13 amino acids. The CDR3 nucleotides read TGCAGCGTTGAGAGGCAGGTTGGCGACGAGCAGTACTTC. It is translated as CSVERQVGDEQYF.

V is TRBV24-1 and J is TRBJ1-4; no definite D call. V dropped 0 bases and J dropped 8 bases, with 3 bases sitting between them. This CDR3 spans 12 amino acids. Per germline, CDR1 KGHDR and CDR2 SFDVKD. The DNA of the CDR3 is TGTGCCACCAGTGATTTGGGGGAAAAACTGTTTTTT. Translation gives CATSDLGEKLFF.